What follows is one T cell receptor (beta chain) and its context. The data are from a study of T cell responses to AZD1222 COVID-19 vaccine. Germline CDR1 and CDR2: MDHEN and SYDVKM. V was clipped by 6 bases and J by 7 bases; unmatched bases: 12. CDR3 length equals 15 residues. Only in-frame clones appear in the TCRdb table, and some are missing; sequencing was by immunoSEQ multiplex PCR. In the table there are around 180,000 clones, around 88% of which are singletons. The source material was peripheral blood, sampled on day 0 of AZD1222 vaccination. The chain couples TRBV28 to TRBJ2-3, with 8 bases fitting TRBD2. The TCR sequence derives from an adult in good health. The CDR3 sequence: CASRPSFGGEYTQYF. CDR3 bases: TGTGCCAGCAGACCCAGTTTCGGGGGGGAGTATACGCAGTATTTT.